This TCR beta chain was identified during a study of T cells in Graves' hyperthyroidism and ophthalmopathy (dated by TCRdb to between 2019 and 2020). Regarding the research as a whole: Peripheral blood samples were taken at the time of initial diagnosis, prior to any treatment. To identify distinguishing TCR V-J signatures, a discovery cohort of around 98 patients was used, comprising 40 to 45 with Graves' ophthalmopathy and some 60 with stable Graves' hyperthyroidism. Prospective prediction of ophthalmopathy was tested in an independent validation cohort of 18 hyperthyroidism patients and 15 to 17 patients who later progressed to ophthalmopathy. The 75 to 100 discovery patients were randomly split 7:3 into training and test sets. The study also compared thyroid tissue and blood T-cell repertoires from five or six Graves' hyperthyroidism patients. After sampling, hyperthyroidism patients received methimazole starting at 30 mg daily, and ophthalmopathy patients received high-dose intravenous methylprednisolone. TCR Vbeta CDR3 sequencing of roughly 140 peripheral blood samples (about 45 ophthalmopathy, approximately 80 hyperthyroidism and approximately 17 progressor patients) is reported in the paper.

A patient counted as having stable Graves' hyperthyroidism if no progression to ophthalmopathy occurred over 18 months of follow-up. Hyperthyroidism patients were newly diagnosed, had a disease duration of under 2 months, and were aged 18 to 65 years. Any patient with an uncontrolled infection, another autoimmune disease, pregnancy or lactation was excluded. Diagnoses relied on clinical symptoms, serum thyroxine and TRAb, thyroid ultrasound and orbital computed tomography. PBMCs were separated from roughly 10 ml of fresh peripheral blood using Ficoll-Paque density gradient centrifugation. Total RNA was extracted with Trizol reagent, and quality was checked on an Agilent 2100 Bioanalyzer. This clonotype was counted ten times or more. The target of this receptor is not known. The sample holds no much larger clone one base away, and base qualities are not on file. The TCR beta CDR3 regions were amplified from RNA transcripts. For the first round of RT-PCR on the TCR CDR3, the HTBI primer set was used together with the Qiagen OneStep RT-PCR kit. The libraries were constructed in a second round of multiplex PCR and then size-selected and purified. The libraries were sequenced on an Illumina HiSeq2000 using paired-end 100 bp reads. Processing in the source paper ran as follows. SOAPnuke was used to process the raw data, with reads discarded if the reads contained adapters or uncalled bases, had a mean Phred below 15, or lacked an exact constant-primer or identifier match. COPE v1.2.5 was used to merge high-quality paired reads, and clonotypes were defined as unique nucleotide sequences. MiTCR v1.1 was used to align the clonotypes against IMGT TRBV, TRBD and TRBJ reference segments. Analysis was restricted to V-J combinations with a frequency above 0.0001, which covered 99% to 99.2% of repertoires. A TCS score was defined as the ratio of F50 (clonal expansion) to E x V (chaos), with BLOSUM62-based TCRdist applied between CDR3 peptides within each V-J. Welch's t-statistics and random forest reduced roughly 530 V-J features to about 13, which were used in a naive Bayes classifier (R e1071). The public reads were reprocessed in TCRdb via fastp at Q25 and MiXCR, keeping in-frame beta chains. CDR3 protein sequences are deduplicated, and each keeps its most common genes and DNA. What appears here as the V and J calls and clone size reflects TCRdb's work, not the paper's. Recorded for this sample are a few hundred thousand distinct CDR3 sequences; less than 15% of them occurred a single time. About 15% of the sample belongs to the ten largest clones.

The paper as a whole reports these results and caveats: Ophthalmopathy was separated from stable hyperthyroidism by a 13 V-J signature model, with approximately 85% sensitivity and about 81% specificity obtained in cross-validation and 80%/75% obtained in testing. No statistical method was used to fix the sample size in advance, and group allocation was not hidden from the investigators. Most expanded thyroid clonotypes (frequency above 0.001) were also found in blood, which suggests that blood repertoires may mirror thyroid immune responses. In validation, the model predicted progression to ophthalmopathy with 60% to 71% sensitivity and 72% to 75% specificity, a median of 6.5 months before onset.

The cysteine opens and the phenylalanine closes a CDR3 of 11 amino acids. The kept DNA is CDR3 alone, 33 bases in frame from the first base. In the germline V gene, CDR1 corresponds to SGHNT and CDR2 to YENEEA. V gives up 9 bases and J gives up 3 bases, and the segment between their germline ends measures 6 bases. The receptor chain draws on TRBV11-3 and TRBJ2-1; no confident D gene assignment can be made. Sequencing input: blood. The sequence derives from a middle-aged woman with Graves' hyperthyroidism. The base sequence is TGTGCCAGTAGAGACTACAATGAGCAGTTCTTC. Translated, it gives CASRDYNEQFF.